This T cell receptor (beta chain) was documented in a study of shared clonotypes between healthy human individuals (TCRdb year 2020). As for the study more broadly: Two women and a few men aged 18 to 49 years were included in the cohort. Different laboratories and diverse techniques were used to prepare libraries and sequence TCR repertoires, to increase sequencing depth and limit assay-specific biases. To estimate repertoire size and how much clonotype sharing occurs between individuals, the study deeply sequenced the blood TCR repertoires of 5 or 6 healthy adults. For each donor, CD4 naive and CD4 memory were each given three plates, CD8 naive was given two plates, and CD8 memory was given one plate. Each donor's leukapheresis produced roughly between about 0.8 and 8.9 billion PBMCs.

V is pared back by 3 bases and J by 0 bases, with 7 bases lying between the germline termini. The CDR3 contains 14 residues, cysteine and phenylalanine counted. Only CDR3 DNA remains: 42 bases, in frame from the first base. The CDR1 and CDR2 encoded by the germline V gene are SGDLS and YYNGEE. For the CD8 naive samples, CD45RO-negative cells were positively selected for CCR7, yielding a CD45RA+CCR7+ population from which TemRA cells were excluded. Healthy HIV-negative adults with no recently reported acute infections or vaccinations were included as donors. Only Caucasian adults living in Nashville, Tennessee, USA were represented among the donors. Blood was obtained by leukapheresis, after which PBMCs were separated by Ficoll-Histopaque density gradient centrifugation and cryopreserved in liquid nitrogen vapor phase. Analytical flow cytometry was used to check the purity and quantity of every magnetically sorted T cell population. From each sorted fraction, genomic DNA was isolated and quantified by UV absorbance on a Nanodrop 2000c.

Using the deep immunoSEQ assay, TCR CDR3 regions were amplified from genomic DNA by multiplex PCR. For each cell subset, the extracted genomic DNA was distributed evenly across all wells of several immunoSEQ 96-well plates, and each plate served as one replicate. For sorted subsets, approximately 210 ng of genomic DNA, equivalent to around 30,000 T cell genomes, went into each replicate PCR. The purified libraries were quantified using a Qubit 3.0 fluorometer, sized with a Bioanalyzer 2100, and then quantified again using the KAPA Library Quantification kit. Every immunoSEQ 96-well plate was sequenced on a dedicated single-read 150-cycle Illumina NextSeq 550 flow cell. On the authors' methods: Because the immunoSEQ output held only junctional sequences and lacked quality scores, the filtering could not match the filtering applied to full-length reads. To assign V/J genes and CDR3, sequences were annotated against IMGT germline references using PyIR, a Python wrapper for IgBLAST v1.9. Reads were filtered out if the reads had weak V/J assignments (E-value above 1e-6), no CDR3, stop codons, out-of-frame junctions, or ambiguous translated residues. A V3J clonotype was defined by an identical inferred V gene, J gene, and CDR3 amino acid sequence. Percentage overlap between repertoires was computed as shared unique clonotypes divided by the size of the smaller repertoire. Repertoire richness was assessed with RTK rarefaction, the Chao1 estimator, and Recon v2.1 estimates of unobserved clonotypes. OLGA was used to compute generation probabilities for all TCRbeta clonotypes that the gDNA method yielded from four donors. Here the immuneACCESS table is served through TCRdb, limited to in-frame sequences with V and J called. Missing clones are a known gap in these copies; in checked studies unresolved V genes cover under half, and the rest lacks a known reason. V, J and clone size are taken as reported in that table, and D and trimming were inferred from the DNA itself. Recorded for this sample are about 2.1 million clones; just under 95% of them occurred a single time. The top ten hold more than 1.5% of the sample.

Concerning this clone: The antigen it binds to is not known. No much larger clone exists at a distance of one base, and base qualities are not known.

Points the paper makes about the study in general: Even with the large sequencing depth, rarefaction of the sorted-subset datasets indicated that sequencing was incomplete. Compared with non-shared clonotypes, the clonotypes found in all four sorted-subset donors had higher generation probabilities. Only blood was sampled, and tissue TCR repertoires likely differ from those in blood. Estimated clonotype richness was generally larger for naive than for memory subsets. Based on pairwise subsampling, the degree of clonotype sharing among donors was expected to be affected by sequencing depth. The genetic and exposure-history diversity represented was limited by the small number of donors. When a few donors were compared, the shared fraction of clonotypes was around 5.1% for naive CD4, over 3% for naive CD8, 2% to 2.5% for memory CD4, and 0.35% to 0.4% for memory CD8.

The sequence links TRBV9 to TRBJ2-1, with the identity of the D gene unclear. Sequenced: naive CD8+ T cells from PBMCs. Reading the label with the study, this specimen's cell subset or site is: CD45RA+CCR7+. This receptor was obtained from a man in his late teens or twenties in good health. Some clones in this sample may be carry-over from other donors' samples. The DNA reads TGTGCCAGCAGCGCGAGCACCTCCTACAATGAGCAGTTCTTC. The resulting protein is CASSASTSYNEQFF.